Presented here are 30 T cell receptor beta chains from one specimen sequenced in a study of blood T cell repertoires in COVID-19. Assay used: immunoSEQ multiplex PCR; TCRdb lists only in-frame clones, some missing. The sample includes roughly 190,000 clones, about four fifths seen only once; the top ten take about 3.3%. Sequencing input: PBMCs or T cells enriched from blood (not recorded which). These receptor sequences come from a woman aged 25-40 years who had been exposed to COVID-19.

This clone was observed once. The chain recombines TRBV5-1 with TRBJ1-2; D is unresolved. V was cut by 0 bases and J by 4 bases, with 7 bases left in between. The germline gives CDR1 SGHRS, CDR2 YFSETQ. The CDR3 consists of 13 residues. The CDR3 protein is CASSLEPGYGYTF. The CDR3 coding sequence is TGCGCCAGCAGCTTGGAGCCAGGCTATGGCTACACCTTC.

The V gene is TRBV27, the J gene TRBJ1-5; no definite D call. The CDR3 contains 13 residues. V dropped 4 bases and J dropped 2 bases, with 6 bases sitting between them. CDR1 and CDR2 (germline): MNHEY, SMNVEV (reference sequence). The CDR3 DNA reads TGTGCCAGCAGTTACGGTGGCAATCAGCCCCAGCATTTT. Its protein product is CASSYGGNQPQHF.

This clone was counted once. The gene calls are TRBV7-2 and TRBJ1-5; 7 positions agree with TRBD1. V dropped 4 bases and J dropped 11; count of bases not matched to a gene: 5. Germline V gene lookup returns CDR1 SGHTA and CDR2 FQGNSA. The CDR3 is 12 amino acids. CDR3 protein: CASSSRQGTQHF. DNA for the CDR3: TGTGCCAGCAGCTCAAGACAGGGTACCCAGCATTTT.

The chain uses TRBV7-9 and TRBJ1-1, with D perhaps TRBD1 (5 bases). Germline V gene sequence: CDR1 SEHNR, CDR2 FQNEAQ (reference sequence). CDR3 length: 15 residues. Deletions cut 5 bases from V and 4 bases from J, with 17 bases between. Here the CDR3 reads CASSTKSTAFTEAFF. The CDR3 nucleotides are TGTGCCAGCAGCACAAAATCGACAGCTTTCACTGAAGCTTTCTTT.

The chain's CDR3 is CASSVVDGRGGHEQFF. The CDR3 DNA is TGTGCCAGCAGCGTAGTGGATGGGCGGGGGGGCCATGAGCAGTTCTTC. V and J are TRBV9 and TRBJ2-1, with 9 bases fitting TRBD2. J lost 8 bases, V lost 0 bases, and 9 bases had no gene match. From germline, CDR1 is SGDLS and CDR2 YYNGEE. CDR3 size: 16 residues.

The CDR3 sequence is CATSRGGDGYTF. The CDR3 nucleotides are TGTGCCACCAGCAGAGGGGGAGATGGCTACACCTTC. The rearrangement uses TRBV15 and TRBJ1-2; D is undetermined. The CDR3 is made up of 12 amino acids. The germline V gene has CDR1 LNHNV and CDR2 YYDKDF (reference sequence). The germline V and J ends were trimmed by 1 base and 6 bases, with 6 bases remaining between them.

This chain connects TRBV20-1 to TRBJ2-7; 10 bases match TRBD1. V gave up 3 bases and J gave up 5 bases; unmatched junction bases: 10. The CDR3 runs to 15 residues. Germline V gene data show CDR1 as DFQATT and CDR2 as SNEGSKA (reference sequence). The CDR3 coding sequence is TGCAGTGCTAGTTCACCGGGACAGGGGATCCACGAGCAGTACTTC. This sequence encodes CSASSPGQGIHEQYF.

The chain joins TRBV5-6 to TRBJ2-1; TRBD1 matches at 9 bases. Germline V CDR1 and CDR2: SGHDT, YYEEEE. The CDR3 is 16 amino acids. V shed 4 bases and J 4 bases; nucleotides not matched to a gene: 9. As DNA, the CDR3 is TGTGCCAGCAGCGCCGGGACAGGGTTTGGGTACAATGAGCAGTTCTTC. Its translation is CASSAGTGFGYNEQFF.

The rearrangement links TRBV5-8 to TRBJ2-7; D remains ambiguous. The CDR3 loop spans 12 amino acids. From germline, CDR1 is SGHTS and CDR2 YDEGEE. Trimming shortened V by 4 bases and J by 2 bases, and 7 bases separated the two germline ends. CDR3 loop: CASSLIAYEQYF. Written as DNA, the CDR3 is TGTGCCAGCAGCCTCATAGCCTACGAGCAGTACTTC.

This clone has a single count. The chain employs TRBV2 and TRBJ1-5, with a possible D match to TRBD1 (6 bases). Per the germline V gene, CDR1 is SNHLY and CDR2 is FYNNEI. Trimming removed 0 bases from V and 7 bases from J, with 13 bases in between. The CDR3 loop spans 15 amino acids. CDR3 DNA sequence: TGTGCCAGCAGTGAAGCGCGGCAGGGGACACAGCCCCAGCATTTT. It yields the protein CASSEARQGTQPQHF. The complete variable domain, with remaining parts taken from reference TRBV2 and TRBJ1-5, reads EPEVTQTPSHQVTQMGQEVILRCVPISNHLYFYWYRQILGQKVEFLVSFYNNEISEKSEIFDDQFSVERPDGSNFTLKIRSTKLEDSAMYFCASSEARQGTQPQHFGDGTRLSIL.

This rearrangement joins TRBV19 to TRBJ2-7; a possible D gene is TRBD1 (7 bases). There are 16 residues in the CDR3. V gave up 5 bases and J gave up 4 bases, with 21 bases separating them. Germline values: CDR1 LNHDA, CDR2 SQIVND (reference sequence). Here the CDR3 reads CASSLTQSRGAYEQYF. The CDR3 DNA sequence: TGTGCCAGTAGTTTAACCCAGTCCAGGGGGGCGTACGAGCAGTACTTC. Together with reference TRBV19 and TRBJ2-7, the CDR3 gives the full variable domain: DGGITQSPKYLFRKEGQNVTLSCEQNLNHDAMYWYRQDPGQGLRLIYYSQIVNDFQKGDIAEGYSVSREKKESFPLTVTSAQKNPTAFYLCASSLTQSRGAYEQYFGPGTRLTVT.

The rearrangement joins TRBV3-1 (or the pseudogene TRBV3-2) to TRBJ1-1, with D unclear. Deletions cut 4 bases from V and 2 bases from J, with 11 bases between. This CDR3 region has 14 residues. In germline, CDR1 is LGHDT, CDR2 YNNKEL (reference sequence). This CDR3 reads CASSPLLVNTEAFF. The CDR3 nucleotides are TGTGCCAGCAGCCCCCTACTAGTAAACACTGAAGCTTTCTTT.

This clone appeared a single time. The V gene is TRBV9, the J gene TRBJ2-3; 12 bases map to TRBD2. CDR3 length: 16 amino acids. V shed 0 bases and J 6 bases; nucleotides not matched to a gene: 5. Germline CDR1 SGDLS, CDR2 YYNGEE. The CDR3 sequence: CASSVGSSGGADTQYF. The CDR3 DNA sequence: TGTGCCAGCAGCGTAGGGTCTAGCGGGGGGGCGGATACGCAGTATTTT.

The chain uses TRBV6-1 and TRBJ1-6; 9 positions match TRBD1. V shed 1 base and J 7 bases; nucleotides not matched to a gene: 5. Germline CDR1 reads MNHNS; CDR2 reads SASEGT. This CDR3 is 16 amino acids long. CDR3 sequence: CASSEGGTGSNSPLHF. DNA for the CDR3: TGTGCCAGCAGTGAAGGCGGGACAGGGAGCAATTCACCCCTCCACTTT.

V and J are TRBV29-1 and TRBJ2-7, with 9 bases that match TRBD1. Germline assignment: CDR1 SQVTM and CDR2 ANQGSEA. The CDR3 runs 14 residues. J gave up 5 bases and V 5 bases, and 10 bases lay outside the gene matches. The CDR3 DNA follows: TGCAGCGTTTTAGGGGGACAGGGTAGCAACGAGCAGTACTTC. Residues: CSVLGGQGSNEQYF.

The rearrangement links TRBV15 to TRBJ2-3; possible D gene TRBD1, 6 bases. In germline, CDR1 is LNHNV, CDR2 YYDKDF (reference sequence). Trimming shortened V by 5 bases and J by 2 bases, and 14 bases separated the two germline ends. The CDR3 covers 15 residues. CDR3 DNA sequence: TGTGCCACCAGCGACCGGGACACTTTCACAGATACGCAGTATTTT. It yields the protein CATSDRDTFTDTQYF.

The genes are TRBV6-2 or TRBV6-3 and TRBJ2-5; a possible D gene is TRBD2 (6 bases). The CDR3 extends over 17 amino acids. Germline CDR1 reads MNHEY; CDR2 reads SVGEGT. V was trimmed by 1 base and J by 5 bases, leaving 20 bases between them. In DNA form, the CDR3 reads TGTGCCAGCAGTTACTTTCGCAGGAGGGAGCAATCGGAGACCCAGTACTTC. Amino acid sequence: CASSYFRRREQSETQYF.

The chain couples TRBV29-1 to TRBJ2-3; the match to TRBD2 covers 13 bases. This CDR3 has 13 residues. V was pared by 4 bases and J by 7 bases, with 2 bases of the junction left unmatched. CDR1 SQVTM and CDR2 ANQGSEA come from the germline V gene. The CDR3 nucleotides read TGCAGCGTTGTGGGACTAGCGGGGTATACGCAGTATTTT. It specifies CSVVGLAGYTQYF.

J is TRBJ1-2 and V is TRBV6-1; D unclear. Trimming took off 7 bases at V and 0 bases at J, with 9 bases between the two ends. The CDR3 is 13 residues long. Germline CDR1 is MNHNS and CDR2 is SASEGT. CDR3 sequence: CASNQAANYGYTF. CDR3 bases: TGTGCCAGCAACCAGGCCGCTAACTATGGCTACACCTTC.

This rearrangement joins TRBV4-1 to TRBJ2-7; TRBD2 might be the D (6 bases). The CDR3 extends over 16 amino acids. CDR1 MGHRA and CDR2 YSYEKL come from the germline V gene. The V and J ends lost 0 bases and 4 bases respectively, with 16 bases between them. In DNA form, the CDR3 reads TGCGCCAGCAGCCAAGATAGTACGGCGGCGGGGTACGAGCAGTACTTC. Its translation is CASSQDSTAAGYEQYF.

V gene TRBV9 combines with J gene TRBJ1-2; D is uncertain. Germline values: CDR1 SGDLS, CDR2 YYNGEE. Trimming stripped 0 bases from V and 8 bases from J, with 20 bases between. The CDR3 contains 16 residues. The chain's CDR3 is CASSVEGWGPSGGYTF. The DNA for the CDR3 is TGTGCCAGCAGCGTAGAAGGATGGGGTCCCTCGGGGGGCTACACCTTC.

The rearrangement joins TRBV19 to TRBJ1-5; D gene ambiguous. Trimming shortened V by 6 bases and J by 4 bases, and 10 bases separated the two germline ends. This CDR3 has 13 amino acids. Germline CDR1 and CDR2: LNHDA and SQIVND (reference sequence). The CDR3 protein is CASSQSGNQPQHF. CDR3 in DNA: TGTGCCAGTAGCCAGTCGGGGAATCAGCCCCAGCATTTT.

This chain uses TRBV28 with TRBJ2-7, with unresolved D. The CDR3 contains 15 residues. Trimming stripped 6 bases from V and 7 bases from J, with 22 bases between. Germline V CDR1 and CDR2: MDHEN, SYDVKM. In DNA form, the CDR3 reads TGTGCCAGCAGGGAGCGATCCACCACTTTGGGTGAGCAGTACTTC. Translating it yields CASRERSTTLGEQYF.

The rearrangement uses TRBV5-4 and TRBJ1-2, with 7 nucleotides matching TRBD1. The CDR3 totals 12 residues. The germline gives CDR1 SGHNT, CDR2 YYREEE (reference sequence). V lost 5 bases, J lost 7 bases, and 5 bases stayed unmatched. The CDR3 region is CASSIGGGGYTF. The CDR3 DNA follows: TGTGCCAGCAGTATAGGGGGCGGTGGCTACACCTTC.

The chain links TRBV6-5 to TRBJ2-2; D gene ambiguous. Trimming removed 8 bases from V and 0 bases from J, with 10 bases in between. Germline lookup yields CDR1 MNHEY and CDR2 SVGAGI. CDR3 size: 14 residues. CDR3 amino acids: CASVPRANTGELFF. The CDR3 nucleotides are TGTGCCAGCGTCCCCCGGGCGAACACCGGGGAGCTGTTTTTT.

The chain is built from TRBV6-5 and TRBJ1-1; D remains unclear. The CDR3 is made up of 13 amino acids. Germline CDR1 and CDR2: MNHEY and SVGAGI. V dropped 0 bases and J dropped 7 bases, with 9 bases sitting between them. The CDR3 is CASSYSTTVEAFF. CDR3 coding DNA: TGTGCCAGCAGTTACTCGACAACCGTTGAAGCTTTCTTT.

This chain connects TRBV3-1 (or the pseudogene TRBV3-2) to TRBJ2-1; TRBD1 matches 10 bases. The V gene end was trimmed by 2 bases and the J gene end by 7 bases; junction bases not matched to a gene: 2. In germline, CDR1 is LGHDT, CDR2 YNNKEL (reference sequence). This CDR3 contains 14 residues. This chain's CDR3 is CASSQLGQGNEQFF. The CDR3, as DNA: TGTGCCAGCAGCCAACTGGGACAGGGGAATGAGCAGTTCTTC.

This chain connects TRBV2 to TRBJ2-1; D remains unclear. Trimming cost V 5 bases and J 7 bases, with 9 bases left between them. The germline CDR1 and CDR2 sequences are SNHLY and FYNNEI. CDR3 length: 12 residues. This chain's CDR3 is CASSPRRNEQFF. The CDR3 coding sequence is TGTGCCAGCAGTCCCCGCCGGAATGAGCAGTTCTTC.

This chain uses TRBV4-1 with TRBJ2-7; possibly TRBD2 for D (5 bases). The germline V gene has CDR1 MGHRA and CDR2 YSYEKL. V lost 2 bases to trimming and J lost 0 bases, with 5 bases between them. The CDR3 covers 13 residues. The chain's CDR3 is CASSQRDSYEQYF. CDR3 coding DNA: TGCGCCAGCAGCCAACGGGACTCCTACGAGCAGTACTTC.

The V call is TRBV7-9, the J call TRBJ1-2, with a tentative D call TRBD1 (5 bases). Germline assignment: CDR1 SEHNR and CDR2 FQNEAQ (reference sequence). This CDR3 is built from 14 residues. V gave up 8 bases and J gave up 2 bases, with 15 bases separating them. Written as DNA, the CDR3 is TGTGCCAGCCGATTGGACACCCAGAACTATGGCTACACCTTC. It specifies CASRLDTQNYGYTF.